This TCR beta chain originates from a study of OX40 agonist ivuxolimab in advanced cancers. Background on the study: Dose-escalation cases comprised hepatocellular carcinoma, melanoma, renal cell or head and neck cancer. Subjects had a mean age of around 63 years, with a range of roughly 20 to 79; around 80% were male. A partial response was reached by three patients: one with hepatocellular carcinoma and two with cutaneous melanoma. Notes on the study in general: By week 6 at 0.1 to 3.0 mg/kg, blood CD4+ and CD8+ T cells had expanded clonally.

Generated by immunoSEQ multiplex PCR, the TCRdb table keeps only in-frame clones and is missing some. This table has tens of thousands of clones, about 83% appearing once. Note on this clone: Its specificity is unknown.

This CDR3 is built from 15 residues. The germline V gene has CDR1 SGHAT and CDR2 FQNNGV. Trimming pared 0 bases from V and 6 bases from J, leaving 12 bases between. This sequence joins TRBV11-2 and TRBJ2-4; D could derive from TRBD1 or TRBD2 (6 bases each). Sequencing was performed on CD4+ or CD8+ T cells sorted from blood, taken in a trial of the OX40 agonist ivuxolimab. The clonotype comes from an adult with an advanced solid tumor such as melanoma, head and neck, liver or kidney cancer. CDR3 DNA: TGTGCCAGCAGCTTAGAGGGCAGGGGAGGAAACATTCAGTACTTC. Its protein is CASSLEGRGGNIQYF.